What follows describes a single T cell receptor beta chain. Its specificity is not known. The data are from a study of cytomegalovirus exposure and HLA in healthy donors. Study-level points and caveats: Most TCR sequences showed up rarely, but some public TCRs showed up in many donors. Researchers counted 150 to 200 TCR beta chains as cytomegalovirus-associated.

The germline V and J ends were trimmed by 4 bases and 6 bases, with 12 bases remaining between them. CDR1 and CDR2 from the germline V gene are SGHNT and YYREEE (reference sequence). The CDR3 covers 13 residues. The PCR employed 60 Vbeta primers together with 13 Jbeta primers. Sequencing used immunoSEQ multiplex PCR; TCRdb keeps in-frame clones, though not all of them. The table lists some 80,000 clones, 60% to 80% of them singletons, with approximately 3.2% in the top ten. What was sequenced was PBMCs. This clonotype was sampled from a man aged 50-59 years in good health and CMV-seronegative. This chain uses TRBV5-4 with TRBJ2-3; tentatively, D is TRBD2 (5 bases). CDR3 amino acids: CASSDDPGDTQYF. DNA for the CDR3: TGTGCCAGCAGCGACGACCCGGGGGATACGCAGTATTTT.